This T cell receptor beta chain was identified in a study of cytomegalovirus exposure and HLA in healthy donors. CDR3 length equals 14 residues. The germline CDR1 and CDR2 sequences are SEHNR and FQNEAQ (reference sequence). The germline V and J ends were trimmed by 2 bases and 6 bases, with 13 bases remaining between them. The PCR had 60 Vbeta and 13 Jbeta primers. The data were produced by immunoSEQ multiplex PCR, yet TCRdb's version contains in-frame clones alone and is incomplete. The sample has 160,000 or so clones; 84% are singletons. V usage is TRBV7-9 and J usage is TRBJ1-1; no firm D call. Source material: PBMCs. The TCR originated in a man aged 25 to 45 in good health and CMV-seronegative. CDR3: CASSLSGGLPEAFF. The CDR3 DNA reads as TGTGCCAGCAGCTTATCGGGAGGACTACCTGAAGCTTTCTTT.